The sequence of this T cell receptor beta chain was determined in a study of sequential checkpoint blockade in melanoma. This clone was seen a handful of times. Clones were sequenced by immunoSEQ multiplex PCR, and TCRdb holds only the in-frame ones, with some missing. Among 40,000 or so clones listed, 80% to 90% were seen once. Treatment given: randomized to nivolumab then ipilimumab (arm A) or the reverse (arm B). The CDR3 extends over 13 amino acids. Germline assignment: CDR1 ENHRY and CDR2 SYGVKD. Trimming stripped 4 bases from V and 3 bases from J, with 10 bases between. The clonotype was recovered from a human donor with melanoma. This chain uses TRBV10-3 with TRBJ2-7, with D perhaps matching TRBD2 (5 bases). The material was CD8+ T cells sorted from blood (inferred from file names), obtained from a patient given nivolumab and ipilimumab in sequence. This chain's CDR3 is CAISGNEGYEQYF. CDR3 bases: TGTGCCATCAGTGGAAACGAGGGCTACGAGCAGTACTTC.